The entry below describes one TCR beta chain. The sample originates from a study of T cells after yellow fever vaccination. V was clipped by 5 bases and J by 6 bases; unmatched bases: 6. Looked up from germline, CDR1 is SEHNR and CDR2 is FQNEAQ (reference sequence). The CDR3 loop spans 15 amino acids. Each CDR3 protein gets one entry after TCRdb re-called the 5' RACE reads with MiXCR. The data show about 500,000 distinct CDR3 sequences, about 15% seen once. Material: PBMCs, obtained more than 4 days after the first yellow fever vaccination. This clonotype was obtained from a man aged 18 to 30 who received the YFV17D yellow fever vaccine. The chain is built from TRBV7-9 and TRBJ1-4, with 10 bases lining up with TRBD1. The DNA for the CDR3 is TGTGCCAGCAGCCCGGGACAGGGGATACATGAAAAACTGTTTTTT. Its protein product is CASSPGQGIHEKLFF.